The 16 T cell receptor beta chains listed next were all sequenced from one sample in a study of immune evolution from preneoplasia to lung adenocarcinoma. Data came from immunoSEQ multiplex PCR; TCRdb stores just in-frame clones and leaves some out. The table shows around 8,200 clones, with roughly 73% occurring only once. The sequenced sample was FFPE adjacent normal lung tissue. These TCRs come from a person aged 60-80 years with lung adenocarcinoma.

This clone was picked up a small number of times. V and J are TRBV19 and TRBJ1-5; no definite D call. The CDR3 has 17 residues. Trimming pared 6 bases from V and 0 bases from J, leaving 18 bases between. In germline, CDR1 is LNHDA, CDR2 SQIVND (reference sequence). CDR3 loop: CASRRIDGDYSNQPQHF. The CDR3 bases are TGTGCCAGTAGAAGGATCGACGGAGATTATAGCAATCAGCCCCAGCATTTT.

This chain uses TRBV5-1 with TRBJ2-3; perhaps TRBD1 as D (5 bases). The CDR3 extends over 16 amino acids. Germline loops: CDR1 SGHRS, CDR2 YFSETQ. The V end was cut by 0 bases, the J end by 3 bases, with 14 bases between. The CDR3 DNA sequence: TGCGCCAGCAGCTTGGCCTTAAATCCAGGGACAGATACGCAGTATTTT. As protein: CASSLALNPGTDTQYF.

This clone was seen a handful of times. The gene calls are TRBV10-3 and TRBJ2-3, with 7 nucleotides matching TRBD1. The trim removed 8 bases at V and 6 bases at J, leaving 11 bases unmatched. The CDR3 spans 14 residues. Germline-derived CDR1 and CDR2 are ENHRY and SYGVKD. The CDR3 protein is CAISKRDSQDTQYF. CDR3 bases: TGTGCCATCTCCAAACGGGACAGCCAGGATACGCAGTATTTT.

This chain links TRBV19 with TRBJ1-6; D is perhaps TRBD1 (5 bases). The germline CDR1 and CDR2 sequences are LNHDA and SQIVND (reference sequence). This CDR3 has 10 residues. The V end lost 8 bases, the J end lost 15 bases, and 11 bases lay between the germline ends. The CDR3 loop reads CASGRDLLHF. The CDR3 DNA is TGTGCCAGTGGCAGGGATCTCCTCCACTTT.

The sample holds one count of this clone. The chain joins TRBV5-1 to TRBJ1-4; D ambiguous. This CDR3 is built from 14 residues. CDR1 SGHRS and CDR2 YFSETQ come from the germline V gene. The V end lost 4 bases, the J end lost 0 bases, and 7 bases lay between the germline ends. CDR3 in DNA: TGCGCCAGCAGCGAGACCTCAACTAATGAAAAACTGTTTTTT. The encoded protein is CASSETSTNEKLFF. The full variable domain, in which reference TRBV5-1 and TRBJ1-4 provide the parts outside the CDR3, is KAGVTQTPRYLIKTRGQQVTLSCSPISGHRSVSWYQQTPGQGLQFLFEYFSETQRNKGNFPGRFSGRQFSNSRSEMNVSTLELGDSALYLCASSETSTNEKLFFGSGTQLSVL.

This clone came up once. The V and J genes are TRBV9 and TRBJ2-7, with D perhaps TRBD2 (7 bases). This CDR3 spans 14 amino acids. Trimming took off 3 bases at V and 7 bases at J, with 17 bases between the two ends. The germline V gene has CDR1 SGDLS and CDR2 YYNGEE. The CDR3 sequence is CASSAPGGGTEQYF. CDR3 bases: TGTGCCAGCAGCGCCCCTGGGGGGGGGACAGAGCAGTACTTC.

The chain has TRBV7-8 and TRBJ2-7; TRBD1 matches at 8 bases. CDR3 length: 14 residues. Germline lookup yields CDR1 SGHVS and CDR2 FQNEAQ. Trimming at V came to 1 base and at J to 6 bases, leaving 5 bases not matched to a gene. The CDR3 nucleotides are TGTGCCAGCAGCTTAGGGACAGGGTCAAGCGAGCAGTACTTC. Amino acids: CASSLGTGSSEQYF.

This rearrangement joins TRBV18 to TRBJ1-6; D gene ambiguous. The CDR3 is 14 residues long. In germline, CDR1 is KGHSH, CDR2 LQKENI. The V end lost 3 bases, the J end lost 10 bases, and 13 bases lay between the germline ends. The chain's CDR3 is CASSPDQIKSPLHF. The CDR3 nucleotides are TGTGCCAGCTCACCCGACCAGATAAAATCACCCCTCCACTTT.

The gene calls are TRBV6-6 and TRBJ2-3; D ambiguous. The CDR3 consists of 14 residues. Between the trimmed V and J ends, which lost 2 bases and 2 bases, there was a span of 8 bases. CDR1 and CDR2 from the germline V gene are MNHNY and SVGAGI (reference sequence). CDR3 sequence: CASSYDGVTDTQYF. The CDR3, as DNA: TGTGCCAGCAGTTACGATGGGGTCACAGATACGCAGTATTTT.

The chain recombines TRBV29-1 with TRBJ1-4; D unresolved. Germline CDR1 reads SQVTM; CDR2 reads ANQGSEA. Trimming took 6 bases from V and 5 from J, leaving 13 bases between them. The CDR3 has 13 amino acids. CDR3 region: CSVRGGGNEKLFF. DNA for the CDR3: TGCAGCGTCAGAGGTGGTGGGAATGAAAAACTGTTTTTT. Full variable domain (rest looked up from reference TRBV29-1 and TRBJ1-4): SAVISQKPSRDICQRGTSLTIQCQVDSQVTMMFWYRQQPGQSLTLIATANQGSEATYESGFVIDKFPISRPNLTFSTLTVSNMSPEDSSIYLCSVRGGGNEKLFFGSGTQLSVL.

CDR3 in amino acids: CACYRNSGNTIYF. The CDR3 coding sequence is TGTGCCTGCTACAGGAACTCTGGAAACACCATATATTTT. The rearrangement uses TRBV30 and TRBJ1-3; possible D gene TRBD1, 5 bases. From germline, CDR1 is GTSNPN and CDR2 SVGIG (reference sequence). The V gene lost 6 bases and the J gene lost 0 bases, with 9 bases spanning the gap. The length of the CDR3 is 13 residues.

V usage is TRBV18 and J usage is TRBJ2-7; no clear D. The CDR3 contains 13 residues. Germline V CDR1 and CDR2: KGHSH, LQKENI. The V gene lost 0 bases and the J gene lost 3 bases, with 6 bases spanning the gap. CDR3 residues: CASSPPDGYEQYF. The CDR3 nucleotides are TGTGCCAGCTCACCACCAGACGGCTACGAGCAGTACTTC.

The chain recombines TRBV5-4 with TRBJ2-7, with TRBD1 matching 12 bases. Trimming took 4 bases from V and 7 from J; bases not matched to a gene: 9. The CDR3 is 15 residues long. Looked up from germline, CDR1 is SGHNT and CDR2 is YYREEE (reference sequence). CDR3 coding DNA: TGTGCCAGCAGCGCCCCGGGACAGGGGGCGCAAGAGCAGTACTTC. This sequence encodes CASSAPGQGAQEQYF.

The chain carries TRBV20-1 and TRBJ1-2, with unresolved D. The CDR3 has 11 residues. The germline V gene has CDR1 DFQATT and CDR2 SNEGSKA (reference sequence). Trimming cost V 5 bases and J 6 bases, with 10 bases left between them. The CDR3 coding sequence is TGCAGTGCTGCGGAGGGCGATGGCTACACCTTC. Translating it yields CSAAEGDGYTF.

The rearrangement links TRBV4-1 to TRBJ2-7, with 8 bases matching TRBD1. Germline-derived CDR1 and CDR2 are MGHRA and YSYEKL. This CDR3 has 14 residues. Unmatched junction bases numbered 7, after V lost 5 bases and J lost 4 bases. The CDR3 here is CASSFRQGSYEQYF. DNA of the CDR3: TGCGCCAGCAGCTTTCGACAGGGGTCTTACGAGCAGTACTTC.

The chain has TRBV7-2 and TRBJ2-7; either TRBD1 or TRBD2 may supply D (5 bases each). The CDR3 has 15 amino acids. V lost 5 bases and J lost 2, with 16 bases in between. Germline V gene sequence: CDR1 SGHTA, CDR2 FQGNSA. CDR3 protein: CASSLVSGLTYEQYF. DNA of the CDR3: TGTGCCAGCAGCCTTGTTTCGGGGCTTACCTACGAGCAGTACTTC.